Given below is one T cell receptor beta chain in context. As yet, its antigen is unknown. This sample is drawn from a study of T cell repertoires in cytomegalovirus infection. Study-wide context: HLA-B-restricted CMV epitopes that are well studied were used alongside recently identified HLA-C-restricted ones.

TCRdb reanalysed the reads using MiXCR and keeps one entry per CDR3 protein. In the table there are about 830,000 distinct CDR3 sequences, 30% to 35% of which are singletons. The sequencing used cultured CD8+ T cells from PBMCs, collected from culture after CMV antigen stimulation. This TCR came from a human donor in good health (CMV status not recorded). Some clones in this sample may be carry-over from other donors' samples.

CDR3 region: CASSAPLRGESAGELFF. Here the CDR3 DNA reads TGTGCCAGCAGCGCTCCCCTGCGAGGGGAATCAGCTGGGGAGCTGTTTTTT. This chain connects TRBV5-6 to TRBJ2-2; either TRBD1 or TRBD2 may fit D (5 bases each). The CDR3 is 17 residues long. V lost 4 bases to trimming and J lost 8 bases, with 24 bases between them. In germline, CDR1 is SGHDT, CDR2 YYEEEE. The whole variable domain, remainder taken from reference TRBV5-6 and TRBJ2-2, is DAGVTQSPTHLIKTRGQQVTLRCSPKSGHDTVSWYQQALGQGPQFIFQYYEEEERQRGNFPDRFSGHQFPNYSSELNVNALLLGDSALYLCASSAPLRGESAGELFFGEGSRLTVL.